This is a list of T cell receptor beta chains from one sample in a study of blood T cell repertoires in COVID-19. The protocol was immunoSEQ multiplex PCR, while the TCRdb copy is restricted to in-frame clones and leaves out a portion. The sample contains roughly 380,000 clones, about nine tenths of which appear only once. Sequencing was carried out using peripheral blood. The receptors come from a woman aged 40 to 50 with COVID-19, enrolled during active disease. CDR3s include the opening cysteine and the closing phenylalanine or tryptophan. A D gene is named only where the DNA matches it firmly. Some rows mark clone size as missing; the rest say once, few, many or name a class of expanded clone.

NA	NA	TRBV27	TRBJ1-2	TGTGCCAGCAGTTTCGCAGGGATGTCGGGCTACACCTTC	CASSFAGMSGYTF
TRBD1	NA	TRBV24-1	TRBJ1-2	TGTGCCACCAGTGATCCTTCCCCCCGGACAGGGGGATCATATGGCTACACCTTC	CATSDPSPRTGGSYGYTF
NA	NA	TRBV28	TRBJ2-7	TGTGCCAGCAGTCCGGACAGCTACGAGCAGTACTTC	CASSPDSYEQYF
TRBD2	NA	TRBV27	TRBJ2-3	TGTGCCAGCAGTTTATTGGGGCTTAGCGGGAGGGGTGGAGATACGCAGTATTTT	CASSLLGLSGRGGDTQYF
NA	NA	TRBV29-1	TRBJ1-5	TGCAGCGTTGGAGGCGGGGACCCTGGCAATCAGCCCCAGCATTTT	CSVGGGDPGNQPQHF
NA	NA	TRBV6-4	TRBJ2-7	TGTGCCAGCAGTCTTCAGGGGGGAGCTTCCTACGAGCAGTACTTC	CASSLQGGASYEQYF
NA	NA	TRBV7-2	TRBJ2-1	TGTGCCAGCAGCTTAGTAGCGACTACTTACAATGAGCAGTTCTTC	CASSLVATTYNEQFF
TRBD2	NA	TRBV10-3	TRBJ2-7	TGTGCCACTGGGGGGGGGACCGGCTCCTACGAGCAGTACTTC	CATGGGTGSYEQYF
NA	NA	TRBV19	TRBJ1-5	TGTGCCAGTAGTATGTCCAGGGGCAATCAGCCCCAGCATTTT	CASSMSRGNQPQHF
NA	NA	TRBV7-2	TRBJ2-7	TGTGCCAGCAGCCAACAGGCCTCCTACGAGCAGTACTTC	CASSQQASYEQYF
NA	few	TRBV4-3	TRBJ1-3	TGCGCCAGCAGCCAGAACAGGGTCCCCTCTGGAAACACCATATATTTT	CASSQNRVPSGNTIYF
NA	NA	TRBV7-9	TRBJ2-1	TGTGCCAGCCTTCTGGGGGGCAATGAGCAGTTCTTC	CASLLGGNEQFF
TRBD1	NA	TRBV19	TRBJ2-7	TGTGCCACCATAGGCGGGACAGGGGGAGCCTACGAGCAGTACTTC	CATIGGTGGAYEQYF
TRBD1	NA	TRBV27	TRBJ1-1	TGTGCCAGCAGCAGGGGGGCCTGGGGTGGGAGCACTGAAGCTTTCTTT	CASSRGAWGGSTEAFF
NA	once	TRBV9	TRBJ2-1	TGTGCCAGCAGCGTAGCAGGGCAAGGATCCGGCGAGCAGTTCTTC	CASSVAGQGSGEQFF
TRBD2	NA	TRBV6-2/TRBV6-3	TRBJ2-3	TGTGCCAGCAGCCCTGCGGGAGGGCCTGACGCAGATACGCAGTATTTT	CASSPAGGPDADTQYF
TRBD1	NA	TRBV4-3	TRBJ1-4	TGCGCCAGCAGGAGAACCGGGACAGGGGGAGCAACTAATGAAAAACTGTTTTTT	CASRRTGTGGATNEKLFF
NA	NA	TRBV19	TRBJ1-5	TGTGCCAGTTCAGGCCAGTCTAATCAGCCCCAGCATTTT	CASSGQSNQPQHF
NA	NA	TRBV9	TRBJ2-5	TGTGCCAGCAGCGCCACAGGGATGTGGGAGACCCAGTACTTC	CASSATGMWETQYF
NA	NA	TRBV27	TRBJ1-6	TGTGCCAGCAGTTTACTCACAGGGCGTAATTCACCCCTCCACTTT	CASSLLTGRNSPLHF
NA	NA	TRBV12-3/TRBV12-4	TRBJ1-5	TGTGCCAGCAGTTTAGTAGGGGATCAGCCCCAGCATTTT	CASSLVGDQPQHF
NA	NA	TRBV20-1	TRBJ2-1	TGCAGTGCTGGAGTGGGCCATGAGCAGTTCTTC	CSAGVGHEQFF
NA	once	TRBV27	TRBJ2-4	TGTGCCAGCAGTGATACAGGGTTGAAAAACATTCAGTACTTC	CASSDTGLKNIQYF
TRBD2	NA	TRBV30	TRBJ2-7	TGTGCCTGGAGTGTAGCGGGGGTGCAGTACTTC	CAWSVAGVQYF
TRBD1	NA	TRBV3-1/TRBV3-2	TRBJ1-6	TGTGCCAGCAGCCAAGCGGTCGGACAGGCGAATTCACCCCTCCACTTT	CASSQAVGQANSPLHF
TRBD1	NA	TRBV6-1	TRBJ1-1	TGTGCCAGCAGCTCCCTGACAGGGTGGAACACTGAAGCTTTCTTT	CASSSLTGWNTEAFF
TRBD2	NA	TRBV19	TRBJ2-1	TGTGCCACCCCCCGCGGGGCTAGCGGGAGAGCATCCTACAATGAGCAGTTCTTC	CATPRGASGRASYNEQFF